This TCR beta chain is drawn from a study of cytomegalovirus exposure and HLA in healthy donors. On the study more broadly: About 85 million unique TCRs from HLA-typed donors were held in an early release of data.

This CDR3 has 16 amino acids. Germline CDR1 SGHVS, CDR2 FNYEAQ. The V and J ends lost 4 bases and 3 bases respectively, with 19 bases between them. Amplification used 60 Vbeta primers and 13 Jbeta primers. Here immunoSEQ multiplex PCR was the method, and the copy in TCRdb shows in-frame clones only, minus some. This table has 150,000 to 200,000 clones, around 63% appearing once. V and J are TRBV7-6 and TRBJ2-7, with D unresolved. The source of this sequence is a woman aged 18 to 35 in good health and CMV-seropositive. Sequenced: PBMCs. CDR3 in DNA: TGTGCCAGCAGCTCCGGCCCCTCCGCGGCCGGCTACGAGCAGTACTTC. This translates into CASSSGPSAAGYEQYF.